This passage covers 5 T cell receptor beta chains from one sample sequenced in a study of tumor-infiltrating lymphocytes in oesophageal squamous cell carcinoma. MiXCR was run by TCRdb on the PCR reads, yielding one entry per CDR3 protein. The repertoire consists of about 20,000 distinct CDR3 sequences, with around 38% occurring once and the leading ten covering roughly 7%. The sequencing sample was made of blood. Receptors were obtained from a male donor with esophageal squamous cell carcinoma.

J is TRBJ2-3 and V is TRBV5-1; 12 bases are shared with TRBD2. V was pared by 1 base and J by 6 bases, with 6 bases of the junction left unmatched. The V gene's germline CDR1 is SGHRS and CDR2 YFSETQ. This CDR3 is built from 16 residues. For the CDR3, the DNA is TGCGCCAGCAGCTTGAAACTAGCGGGAGGCGTGGATACGCAGTATTTT. Translating it yields CASSLKLAGGVDTQYF. Complete variable domain (other parts from reference TRBV5-1 and TRBJ2-3): KAGVTQTPRYLIKTRGQQVTLSCSPISGHRSVSWYQQTPGQGLQFLFEYFSETQRNKGNFPGRFSGRQFSNSRSEMNVSTLELGDSALYLCASSLKLAGGVDTQYFGPGTRLTVL.

The chain uses TRBV7-3 and TRBJ2-7; D is perhaps TRBD2 (6 bases). The better agreement between TRBJ2-5 and the DNA end casts doubt on the J call. Germline CDR1 reads SGHTA; CDR2 reads FQGTGA. The CDR3 spans 15 residues. This CDR3 is CASSSRAGYQETQYF. In nucleotides, the CDR3 is TGTGCCAGCAGCTCGAGGGCGGGGTACCAAGAGACCCAGTACTTC.

The gene calls are TRBV6-2 or TRBV6-3 and TRBJ2-2; 7 bases map to TRBD1. The CDR3 loop spans 16 amino acids. V dropped 6 bases and J dropped 4; count of bases not matched to a gene: 11. Germline CDR1 MNHEY, CDR2 SVGEGT. CDR3 DNA: TGTGCCAGCAGGCGTACCCGGGACAGATTCACCGGGGAGCTGTTTTTT. It is translated as CASRRTRDRFTGELFF.

This clonotype was recorded at least ten times. The rearrangement links TRBV5-1 to TRBJ2-5; D possibly corresponds to TRBD2 (6 bases). The DNA end lines up better with TRBJ2-7; the J call may be wrong. From germline, CDR1 is SGHRS and CDR2 YFSETQ. CDR3 length: 14 residues. The CDR3 nucleotides read TGCGCCAGCAGCACCAGGGAGGAGATCCACGAGCAGTACTTC. Translation gives CASSTREEIHEQYF.

J is TRBJ2-1 and V is TRBV6-6, with a weak D call TRBD2 (5 bases). The last part of the DNA fits TRBJ2-7 better; the J call may be wrong. The germline CDR1 and CDR2 sequences are MNHNY and SVGAGI (reference sequence). The CDR3 has 14 amino acids. CDR3 bases: TGTGCCAGCAGGGTAGAGGGCTCCTACAATGAGCAGTACTTC. This translates into CASRVEGSYNEQYF.